A single sample is the source of the 31 T cell receptor beta chains below, sequenced in a study of siplizumab effects on memory and regulatory T cells. Clones were read by immunoSEQ multiplex PCR, and TCRdb kept only the in-frame ones, dropping some. The sample records some 110,000 clones, about 93% being singletons. The material sequenced was CD4+ T cells sorted from blood. The receptor source for this set is a human donor in good health.

This chain joins TRBV29-1 and TRBJ2-1, with 14 bases that match TRBD2. The CDR3 runs to 17 residues. Per the germline V gene, CDR1 is SQVTM and CDR2 is ANQGSEA. Trimming took 5 bases from V and 6 from J; bases not matched to a gene: 12. The CDR3 reads CSVRLAGGRSGGNEQFF. The CDR3 coding sequence is TGCAGCGTTAGACTAGCGGGAGGGCGTAGCGGGGGCAATGAGCAGTTCTTC.

This clone was seen just once. CDR3 protein: CASSTLATYEQYF. CDR3 DNA: TGTGCCAGTAGTACCCTAGCCACCTACGAGCAGTACTTC. The V call is TRBV19, the J call TRBJ2-7; perhaps TRBD2 as D (5 bases). Trimming stripped 4 bases from V and 2 bases from J, with 9 bases between. Germline loops: CDR1 LNHDA, CDR2 SQIVND (reference sequence). CDR3 length equals 13 residues.

J is TRBJ2-3 and V is TRBV5-1; D is perhaps TRBD1 or TRBD2 (5 bases each). Germline V CDR1 and CDR2: SGHRS, YFSETQ. The V and J ends lost 0 bases and 3 bases respectively, with 8 bases between them. This CDR3 comprises 14 residues. In DNA, the CDR3 is TGCGCCAGCAGCTTGGCCTGGGGGACAGATACGCAGTATTTT. Protein product: CASSLAWGTDTQYF.

The chain joins TRBV2 to TRBJ1-2; the D is unclear. This CDR3 contains 12 residues. V lost 5 bases to trimming and J lost 8 bases, with 12 bases between them. Per the germline V gene, CDR1 is SNHLY and CDR2 is FYNNEI. CDR3 region: CASSKGLRGYTF. For the CDR3, the DNA is TGTGCCAGCAGTAAGGGTTTGAGGGGCTACACCTTC.

The chain carries TRBV4-1 and TRBJ1-2; D may be TRBD1 (6 bases). The V and J ends lost 3 bases and 2 bases respectively, with 10 bases between them. Germline CDR1 MGHRA, CDR2 YSYEKL. The CDR3 covers 14 residues. The CDR3 nucleotides read TGCGCCAGCAGCCACCTGACAGGAAACTATGGCTACACCTTC. Its translation is CASSHLTGNYGYTF.

The V call is TRBV19, the J call TRBJ2-3; 12 bases fit TRBD2. This CDR3 comprises 17 residues. Germline V gives CDR1 LNHDA, CDR2 SQIVND (reference sequence). V trimming: 7 bases; J trimming: 1 base; junction bases outside the gene matches: 9. CDR3 protein: CASTRLAGGEGTDTQYF. The CDR3 DNA reads as TGTGCCAGTACGCGTCTAGCGGGGGGGGAAGGCACAGATACGCAGTATTTT.

The rearrangement joins TRBV6-6 to TRBJ1-2; D may be TRBD1 (5 bases). The CDR3 consists of 12 residues. Germline CDR1 is MNHNY and CDR2 is SVGAGI (reference sequence). V lost 6 bases to trimming and J lost 4 bases, with 9 bases between them. The CDR3 sequence: CASSLDSYGYTF. CDR3 bases: TGTGCCAGCAGCCTTGACAGCTATGGCTACACCTTC.

The chain carries TRBV7-9 and TRBJ1-1; a weak D match, TRBD1 (6 bases). V was cut by 1 base and J by 4 bases, with 16 bases left in between. CDR1 and CDR2 (germline): SEHNR, FQNEAQ (reference sequence). There are 16 residues in the CDR3. CDR3 amino acids: CASSLVQGSFATEAFF. The CDR3 region has the DNA TGTGCCAGCAGCTTAGTACAGGGAAGTTTCGCCACTGAAGCTTTCTTT.

The genes are TRBV9 and TRBJ2-7; perhaps TRBD1 as D (6 bases). This CDR3 is 14 amino acids long. CDR1 SGDLS and CDR2 YYNGEE come from the germline V gene. V lost 0 bases and J 2 bases, leaving 9 bases between the germline ends. The CDR3 region is CASSVGRDTYEQYF. CDR3 bases: TGTGCCAGCAGCGTAGGTAGGGACACCTACGAGCAGTACTTC.

This clone was recorded once. The chain joins TRBV11-3 to TRBJ2-7; D is unclear. The V gene's germline CDR1 is SGHNT and CDR2 YENEEA. V lost 1 base and J 2 bases, leaving 9 bases between the germline ends. The CDR3 contains 14 residues. This CDR3 is CASSLVGITYEQYF. The CDR3 nucleotides read TGTGCCAGCAGCTTAGTAGGCATTACCTACGAGCAGTACTTC.

The chain combines TRBV19 with TRBJ2-7; 9 positions agree with TRBD2. After removal of 7 bases from V and 2 bases from J, the junction contained 9 bases not matched to a gene. CDR1 LNHDA and CDR2 SQIVND come from the germline V gene (reference sequence). This CDR3 is built from 15 residues. In DNA, the CDR3 is TGTGCCAGTACCCCGGGGAGCGGGAGGACCTACGAGCAGTACTTC. Its protein is CASTPGSGRTYEQYF.

The V gene is TRBV5-8, the J gene TRBJ2-7; unclear D gene. From germline, CDR1 is SGHTS and CDR2 YDEGEE. The CDR3 contains 12 residues. V lost 0 bases and J lost 3, with 4 bases in between. CDR3 sequence: CASSLEVYEQYF. The CDR3 coding sequence is TGTGCCAGCAGCTTGGAAGTCTACGAGCAGTACTTC.

The chain is built from TRBV11-3 and TRBJ2-3; possibly TRBD1 for D (6 bases). Germline loops: CDR1 SGHNT, CDR2 YENEEA. Trimming took off 1 base at V and 2 bases at J, with 16 bases between the two ends. CDR3 length: 17 amino acids. As DNA, the CDR3 is TGTGCCAGCAGCTTAGGTTCATCGGCAGGGGCCACAGATACGCAGTATTTT. Its translation is CASSLGSSAGATDTQYF.

V gene TRBV14 combines with J gene TRBJ1-1; 7 nucleotides align to TRBD1. V lost 2 bases and J lost 0; bases outside the gene matches: 3. The CDR3 length is 15 residues. CDR1 SGHDN and CDR2 FVKESK come from the germline V gene. The CDR3 is CASSQMGQLNTEAFF. The CDR3 coding sequence is TGTGCCAGCAGCCAAATGGGACAGTTGAACACTGAAGCTTTCTTT.

This chain connects TRBV6-6 to TRBJ1-5, with 10 bases aligning to TRBD1. J lost 5 bases, V lost 2 bases, and 6 bases had no gene match. Germline V lookup: CDR1 MNHNY, CDR2 SVGAGI (reference sequence). The CDR3 has 16 residues. This chain's CDR3 is CASSYPTGTGDQPQHF. The CDR3 DNA is TGTGCCAGCAGTTACCCGACCGGGACAGGGGATCAGCCCCAGCATTTT.

The V gene is TRBV5-1, the J gene TRBJ2-6; tentatively, D is TRBD2 (5 bases). This CDR3 has 20 amino acids. Trimming stripped 1 base from V and 0 bases from J, with 20 bases between. CDR1 SGHRS and CDR2 YFSETQ come from the germline V gene. The DNA for the CDR3 is TGCGCCAGCAGCTTGCCTTTTCCGGCTAGCCTTTCCTCTGGGGCCAACGTCCTGACTTTC. Its protein product is CASSLPFPASLSSGANVLTF.

The chain combines TRBV6-5 with TRBJ1-1, with TRBD1 identical over 7 bases. V gave up 7 bases and J gave up 5 bases; unmatched junction bases: 7. Germline lookup yields CDR1 MNHEY and CDR2 SVGAGI. The CDR3 consists of 13 residues. CDR3 sequence: CASTPGGRTEAFF. The CDR3 DNA follows: TGTGCCAGCACCCCAGGGGGGAGGACTGAAGCTTTCTTT.

The V call is TRBV7-2, the J call TRBJ1-3; D might be TRBD1 (5 bases). CDR1 is SGHTA and CDR2 is FQGNSA in the germline V gene. The CDR3 length is 15 residues. Trimming stripped 5 bases from V and 4 bases from J, with 15 bases between. The CDR3 bases are TGTGCCAGCAGCCAAAGCGGGGCGGGAGGAAACACCATATATTTT. The encoded protein is CASSQSGAGGNTIYF. The whole variable domain, remainder taken from reference TRBV7-2 and TRBJ1-3, is GAGVSQSPSNKVTEKGKDVELRCDPISGHTALYWYRQSLGQGLEFLIYFQGNSAPDKSGLPSDRFSAERTGGSVSTLTIQRTQQEDSAVYLCASSQSGAGGNTIYFGEGSWLTVV.

V and J are TRBV5-1 and TRBJ2-3; D is uncertain. With 2 bases removed from V and 3 bases from J, the gap between germline ends came to 7 bases. Germline CDR1 and CDR2: SGHRS and YFSETQ. The CDR3 length is 13 residues. CDR3 in amino acids: CASSFDKTDTQYF. The CDR3 DNA reads TGCGCCAGCAGCTTTGACAAGACAGATACGCAGTATTTT.

V usage is TRBV25-1 and J usage is TRBJ1-2, with unresolved D. This CDR3 has 11 residues. Trimming stripped 3 bases from V and 5 bases from J, with 4 bases between. CDR1 and CDR2 from the germline V gene are MGHDK and SYGVNS. CDR3 sequence: CASSDLYGYTF. CDR3 DNA: TGTGCCAGCAGTGACCTTTATGGCTACACCTTC.

The chain carries TRBV5-1 and TRBJ2-2; possible D gene TRBD2, 5 bases. With 3 bases removed from V and 2 bases from J, the gap between germline ends came to 8 bases. CDR1 is SGHRS, CDR2 YFSETQ, per germline. The CDR3 covers 14 residues. Written as DNA, the CDR3 is TGCGCCAGCAGCTCGGCTAGCAACACCGGGGAGCTGTTTTTT. Translation gives CASSSASNTGELFF.

The V and J genes are TRBV19 and TRBJ1-2; D call uncertain. Germline V lookup: CDR1 LNHDA, CDR2 SQIVND (reference sequence). CDR3 length: 13 residues. Trimming took 5 bases from V and 4 from J, leaving 11 bases between them. DNA of the CDR3: TGTGCCAGTAGTTTCTTCGGCTCCTATGGCTACACCTTC. Translating gives CASSFFGSYGYTF. The full variable domain, its missing parts supplied by reference TRBV19 and TRBJ1-2, is DGGITQSPKYLFRKEGQNVTLSCEQNLNHDAMYWYRQDPGQGLRLIYYSQIVNDFQKGDIAEGYSVSREKKESFPLTVTSAQKNPTAFYLCASSFFGSYGYTFGSGTRLTVV.

The chain has TRBV7-8 and TRBJ1-5, with D uncertain. Per germline, CDR1 SGHVS and CDR2 FQNEAQ. The CDR3 length is 18 residues. Trimming stripped 2 bases from V and 4 bases from J, with 21 bases between. CDR3 coding DNA: TGTGCCAGCAGCTTAACCGGGCCGAAGGAGGGCGGGAATCAGCCCCAGCATTTT. Translating gives CASSLTGPKEGGNQPQHF.

This chain joins TRBV11-2 and TRBJ2-6, with a tentative D call TRBD1 (6 bases). CDR3 length: 19 amino acids. In germline, CDR1 is SGHAT, CDR2 FQNNGV. V lost 1 base, J lost 0 bases, and 16 bases lay in between. CDR3 region: CASSLVRRTGSSGANVLTF. As DNA, the CDR3 is TGTGCCAGCAGCTTAGTTCGTCGTACAGGGAGCTCTGGGGCCAACGTCCTGACTTTC.

The chain uses TRBV15 and TRBJ2-7, with D tentatively TRBD1 (5 bases). This CDR3 has 16 residues. Looked up from germline, CDR1 is LNHNV and CDR2 is YYDKDF (reference sequence). Between the trimmed V and J ends, which lost 0 bases and 6 bases, there was a span of 18 bases. As DNA, the CDR3 is TGTGCCACCAGCAGAGATCTCGGCAGGGCCGCAGGCGAGCAGTACTTC. Its protein product is CATSRDLGRAAGEQYF.

J is TRBJ1-5 and V is TRBV2; a possible D gene is TRBD1 (5 bases). The CDR3 is 10 amino acids. Trimming stripped 6 bases from V and 15 bases from J, with 12 bases between. Germline-derived CDR1 and CDR2 are SNHLY and FYNNEI. This CDR3 reads CASRGPRLHF. DNA for the CDR3: TGTGCCAGCAGGGGGCCTCGGCTGCATTTT. Using reference TRBV2 and TRBJ1-5 for the parts outside the CDR3, the full variable domain is EPEVTQTPSHQVTQMGQEVILRCVPISNHLYFYWYRQILGQKVEFLVSFYNNEISEKSEIFDDQFSVERPDGSNFTLKIRSTKLEDSAMYFCASRGPRLHFGDGTRLSIL.

This CDR3 is CASGYWTGGNTEAFF. The CDR3 coding sequence is TGTGCCAGCGGCTACTGGACAGGGGGCAACACTGAAGCTTTCTTT. The V and J genes are TRBV27 and TRBJ1-1, with 11 bases that match TRBD1. The length of the CDR3 is 15 residues. The trim removed 8 bases at V and 2 bases at J, leaving 7 bases unmatched. Germline-derived CDR1 and CDR2 are MNHEY and SMNVEV (reference sequence).

The rearrangement uses TRBV28 and TRBJ1-5, with 9 bases fitting TRBD1. The V segment lost 5 bases and the J segment 2 bases; nucleotides outside the gene matches: 7. This CDR3 has 16 residues. Looked up from germline, CDR1 is MDHEN and CDR2 is SYDVKM. CDR3 bases: TGTGCCAGCAGTCCCCGGACAGGGGATGGCAATCAGCCCCAGCATTTT. It translates to CASSPRTGDGNQPQHF.

The CDR3: CSAGRGYEQYF. CDR3 nucleotides: TGCAGTGCGGGCAGGGGCTACGAGCAGTACTTC. This sequence joins TRBV20-1 and TRBJ2-7; perhaps TRBD1 as D (6 bases). This CDR3 has 11 amino acids. The ends were cut back, 6 bases at V and 3 bases at J, with 9 bases in the middle. Germline V gene data show CDR1 as DFQATT and CDR2 as SNEGSKA (reference sequence).

The chain carries TRBV25-1 and TRBJ1-1; 7 bases are a match to TRBD1. The CDR3 covers 16 residues. Germline V gene lookup returns CDR1 MGHDK and CDR2 SYGVNS. The V gene end was trimmed by 4 bases and the J gene end by 5 bases; junction bases not matched to a gene: 13. The CDR3 nucleotides are TGTGCCAGCAGTGCTACGGTCAAACAGGGGAGGACTGAAGCTTTCTTT. It yields the protein CASSATVKQGRTEAFF.

J is TRBJ1-2 and V is TRBV7-2, with 9 bases identical to TRBD1. This CDR3 region has 14 residues. J lost 7 bases, V lost 1 base, and 4 bases had no gene match. CDR1 is SGHTA and CDR2 is FQGNSA in the germline V gene. Written as DNA, the CDR3 is TGTGCCAGCAGCTTAGGAGGGACAGGGTTTGGCTACACCTTC. This codes for CASSLGGTGFGYTF.